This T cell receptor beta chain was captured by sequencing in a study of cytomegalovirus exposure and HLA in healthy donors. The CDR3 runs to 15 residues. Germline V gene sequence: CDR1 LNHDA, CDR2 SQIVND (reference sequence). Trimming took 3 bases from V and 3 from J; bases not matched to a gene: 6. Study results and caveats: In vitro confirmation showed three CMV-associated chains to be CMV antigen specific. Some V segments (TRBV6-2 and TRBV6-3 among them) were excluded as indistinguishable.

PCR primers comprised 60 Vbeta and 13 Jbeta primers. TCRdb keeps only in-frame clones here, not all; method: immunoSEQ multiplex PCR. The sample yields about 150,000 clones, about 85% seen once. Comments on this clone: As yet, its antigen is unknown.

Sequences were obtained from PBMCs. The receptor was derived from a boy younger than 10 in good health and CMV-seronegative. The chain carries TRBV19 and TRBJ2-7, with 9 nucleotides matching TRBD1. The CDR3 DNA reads TGTGCCAGTAGTATTACCGGGACAGGGCTCTACGAGCAGTACTTC. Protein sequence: CASSITGTGLYEQYF.